This is a list of T cell receptor beta chains from one sample in a study of blood T cell repertoires in COVID-19. Some clones are missing from TCRdb's copy, which holds only in-frame ones; the method was immunoSEQ multiplex PCR. The sample lists about 300,000 clones, about nine tenths seen once, with 6.3% in the top ten. Sequenced material: peripheral blood. These receptors originate from a woman aged 45-60 years with COVID-19, enrolled during active disease. CDR3s include the opening cysteine and the closing phenylalanine or tryptophan. A D gene is named only where the DNA matches it firmly. The size of a clone is reported for some rows only, either as once, few or many, or as a class for expanded clones.

abundance,d_gene,v_gene,j_gene,CDR3aa,CDR3nt
.,TRBD1,TRBV3-1/TRBV3-2,TRBJ1-1,CASSQDGTGKKPEAFF,TGTGCCAGCAGCCAAGATGGGACAGGTAAGAAACCTGAAGCTTTCTTT
once,.,TRBV30,TRBJ2-1,CAWSVRSSSYNEQFF,TGTGCCTGGAGTGTACGGAGCAGCTCCTACAATGAGCAGTTCTTC
.,.,TRBV6-6,TRBJ1-5,CASSLKPGGHYSNQPQHF,TGTGCCAGCAGTCTTAAGCCAGGTGGACATTATAGCAATCAGCCCCAGCATTTT
.,TRBD2,TRBV19,TRBJ2-1,CASSAGVSYNEQFF,TGTGCCAGTTCAGCGGGAGTATCCTACAATGAGCAGTTCTTC
once,.,TRBV24-1,TRBJ2-1,CATSRLVGGADEQFF,TGTGCCACCAGCCGCCTCGTTGGGGGCGCTGATGAGCAGTTCTTC
.,.,TRBV24-1,TRBJ1-2,CATSERVLDGYTF,TGTGCCACCAGTGAGAGGGTGTTGGATGGCTACACCTTC
.,.,TRBV7-9,TRBJ2-5,CASSFLSVNGETQYF,TGTGCCAGCAGCTTCCTTAGTGTGAACGGGGAGACCCAGTACTTC
.,.,TRBV5-8,TRBJ2-7,CASSFYYEQYF,TGTGCCAGCAGCTTTTATTACGAGCAGTACTTC
.,.,TRBV7-3,TRBJ2-1,CASSLMRSVGVSYNEQFF,TGTGCCAGCAGCTTAATGAGGTCAGTCGGGGTTAGCTACAATGAGCAGTTCTTC
.,.,TRBV20-1,TRBJ2-1,CSASWRNEQFF,TGCAGTGCTAGCTGGAGGAATGAGCAGTTCTTC
.,.,TRBV18,TRBJ1-1,CASSPDTLNTEAFF,TGTGCCAGCTCACCGGACACCTTGAACACTGAAGCTTTCTTT
.,TRBD1,TRBV7-6,TRBJ2-1,CASSFATGGMDEQFF,TGTGCCAGCAGCTTTGCTACAGGGGGCATGGATGAGCAGTTCTTC
.,TRBD1,TRBV5-1,TRBJ1-1,CASSVGQGGTEAFF,TGCGCCAGCAGCGTTGGACAGGGAGGGACTGAAGCTTTCTTT
.,TRBD1,TRBV3-1/TRBV3-2,TRBJ1-4,CASSQDLNRGRISNEKLFF,TGTGCCAGCAGCCAAGATCTGAACAGGGGGCGGATTAGTAATGAAAAACTGTTTTTT
.,TRBD2,TRBV4-1,TRBJ2-7,CASSHVSGSSYEQYF,TGCGCCAGCAGCCATGTTAGCGGGAGTTCCTACGAGCAGTACTTC
.,.,TRBV30,TRBJ2-2,CAWSIRNTGELFF,TGTGCCTGGAGTATCAGGAACACCGGGGAGCTGTTTTTT
.,.,TRBV7-9,TRBJ1-6,CASSLPGQINSPLHF,TGTGCCAGCAGCTTACCGGGACAAATCAATTCACCCCTCCACTTT
.,TRBD1,TRBV30,TRBJ1-4,CAWSQGAPDEKLFF,TGTGCCTGGTCTCAGGGGGCGCCGGATGAAAAACTGTTTTTT
once,.,TRBV10-3,TRBJ2-1,CAISDSGDPYNEQFF,TGTGCCATCAGTGACTCGGGAGACCCCTACAATGAGCAGTTCTTC
.,TRBD2,TRBV6-1,TRBJ2-7,CASSDLDGRLYEQYF,TGTGCCAGCAGTGATTTGGACGGGAGGCTATACGAGCAGTACTTC
.,.,TRBV6-5,TRBJ1-1,CASRGAILGTEAFF,TGTGCCAGCCGCGGGGCCATTCTGGGGACTGAAGCTTTCTTT
.,.,TRBV10-3,TRBJ1-1,CAISEAGRNTEAFF,TGTGCCATCAGTGAGGCAGGTAGGAACACTGAAGCTTTCTTT
once,TRBD1,TRBV27,TRBJ2-7,CASSFLDRALEQYF,TGTGCCAGCAGTTTTTTGGACAGGGCTCTCGAGCAGTACTTC
.,TRBD2,TRBV5-4,TRBJ2-7,CASSSRREGLNEQYF,TGTGCCAGCAGCTCTCGGCGGGAGGGCCTCAACGAGCAGTACTTC
.,TRBD1,TRBV14,TRBJ1-4,CASSPGQEKLFF,TGTGCCAGCAGCCCGGGACAGGAAAAACTGTTTTTT
once,.,TRBV18,TRBJ2-1,CASSDSLYNEQFF,TGTGCCAGCTCGGACTCACTCTACAATGAGCAGTTCTTC
.,.,TRBV12-3/TRBV12-4,TRBJ2-1,CASSPGLTEQFF,TGTGCCAGCAGCCCCGGACTGACGGAGCAGTTCTTC
once,.,TRBV19,TRBJ2-1,CASSIIRTAYNEQFF,TGTGCCAGTAGTATCATTCGGACAGCCTACAATGAGCAGTTCTTC
.,TRBD2,TRBV2,TRBJ2-3,CASSESASGSWGTDTQYF,TGTGCCAGCAGTGAATCGGCTAGCGGGAGTTGGGGCACAGATACGCAGTATTTT
.,.,TRBV4-2,TRBJ2-7,CASSPKGREGYEQYF,TGTGCCAGCAGCCCGAAGGGCAGGGAAGGTTACGAGCAGTACTTC
.,TRBD1,TRBV6-1,TRBJ2-7,CASSDGTGPGAYEQYF,TGTGCCAGCAGTGACGGGACAGGGCCGGGTGCCTACGAGCAGTACTTC
.,TRBD1,TRBV5-1,TRBJ1-4,CASRSGTGNEKLFF,TGCGCCAGCAGAAGTGGGACAGGGAATGAAAAACTGTTTTTT
.,.,TRBV6-2/TRBV6-3,TRBJ2-7,CASSPSLSERGRWEQYF,TGTGCCAGCAGTCCCTCATTGAGTGAAAGGGGTCGTTGGGAGCAGTACTTC
.,TRBD1,TRBV6-5,TRBJ1-5,CASSKQGRQPQHF,TGTGCCAGCAGTAAACAGGGGCGTCAGCCCCAGCATTTT
.,.,TRBV5-6,TRBJ1-2,CASSLGQKHYGYTF,TGTGCCAGCAGCTTGGGACAGAAACACTATGGCTACACCTTC
.,TRBD1,TRBV6-1,TRBJ1-2,CASSDEGGEGTGYTF,TGTGCCAGCAGTGATGAAGGGGGCGAGGGTACGGGCTACACCTTC
.,.,TRBV5-1,TRBJ1-5,CASSAGSEQPQHF,TGCGCCAGCAGCGCAGGGTCAGAGCAGCCCCAGCATTTT
.,.,TRBV5-8,TRBJ2-3,CASSSGTPTDTQYF,TGTGCCAGCAGCTCCGGGACTCCCACAGATACGCAGTATTTT
.,TRBD1,TRBV5-1,TRBJ1-4,CASSAGTGGAFNEKLFF,TGCGCCAGCAGCGCCGGGACAGGGGGCGCGTTTAATGAAAAACTGTTTTTT
.,.,TRBV4-3,TRBJ2-7,CASSQVFGGEQYF,TGCGCCAGCAGCCAAGTATTTGGCGGCGAGCAGTACTTC
.,TRBD1,TRBV4-3,TRBJ1-1,CASSQVEMDRGNTEAFF,TGCGCCAGCAGCCAAGTCGAGATGGACAGGGGAAACACTGAAGCTTTCTTT
.,.,TRBV11-3,TRBJ2-7,CASSPVGTKEQYF,TGTGCCAGCAGCCCCGTGGGGACAAAGGAGCAGTACTTC
.,.,TRBV5-1,TRBJ2-3,CASSPGGVPFTDTQYF,TGCGCCAGCAGTCCAGGAGGGGTCCCTTTCACAGATACGCAGTATTTT
.,TRBD2,TRBV7-2,TRBJ2-1,CASSLGLAGSPQGNEQFF,TGTGCCAGCAGCTTAGGACTAGCGGGGAGCCCCCAGGGCAATGAGCAGTTCTTC
many,.,TRBV2,TRBJ2-7,CASSLLYEQYF,TGTGCCAGCAGCTTACTCTACGAGCAGTACTTC
.,TRBD2,TRBV2,TRBJ2-1,CTSSASASGQNEQFF,TGTACCAGCAGTGCGTCGGCTAGCGGGCAGAATGAGCAGTTCTTC
.,.,TRBV3-1/TRBV3-2,TRBJ1-1,CASSQVRVMGTEAFF,TGTGCCAGCAGCCAAGTCAGGGTTATGGGCACTGAAGCTTTCTTT
.,.,TRBV20-1,TRBJ1-2,CSASRQGKGYTF,TGCAGTGCTAGTCGGCAGGGCAAGGGCTACACCTTC
.,.,TRBV7-9,TRBJ1-6,CASSSGSNYNSPLHF,TGTGCCAGCAGCTCCGGGAGCAACTATAATTCACCCCTCCACTTT
.,.,TRBV6-6,TRBJ1-6,CASLTGNSNSPLHF,TGTGCCAGTTTAACAGGGAATAGTAATTCACCCCTCCACTTT
.,.,TRBV9,TRBJ2-7,CASSPGPTYEQYF,TGTGCCAGCAGCCCTGGGCCGACCTACGAGCAGTACTTC
once,TRBD1,TRBV25-1,TRBJ1-1,CASSERGRSNTEAFF,TGTGCCAGCAGTGAGAGGGGGCGGTCGAACACTGAAGCTTTCTTT
.,.,TRBV5-1,TRBJ2-2,CASSLFQGSGTGELFF,TGCGCCAGCAGCTTATTTCAGGGGTCGGGCACCGGGGAGCTGTTTTTT